Presented here are 22 T cell receptor beta chains from one specimen sequenced in a study of blood T cell repertoires in COVID-19. Sequencing was performed with immunoSEQ multiplex PCR; in TCRdb, only in-frame clones are kept and a portion is missing. The repertoire holds some 47,000 clones, with roughly 89% as singletons. The sequenced sample was peripheral blood. The receptors were gathered from a man between 60 and 75 years old with active COVID-19.

The rearrangement joins TRBV5-1 to TRBJ2-2; TRBD2 agrees at 14 bases. The CDR3 contains 17 residues. The J segment lost 6 bases and the V segment lost 0 bases, leaving 4 bases of the junction unmatched. Germline CDR1 SGHRS, CDR2 YFSETQ. CDR3 in amino acids: CASSLAPGLAGAGELFF. The DNA of the CDR3 is TGCGCCAGCAGCTTGGCGCCGGGACTAGCGGGAGCCGGGGAGCTGTTTTTT. Complete variable domain (other parts from reference TRBV5-1 and TRBJ2-2): KAGVTQTPRYLIKTRGQQVTLSCSPISGHRSVSWYQQTPGQGLQFLFEYFSETQRNKGNFPGRFSGRQFSNSRSEMNVSTLELGDSALYLCASSLAPGLAGAGELFFGEGSRLTVL.

The chain links TRBV6-2 or TRBV6-3 to TRBJ2-7, with TRBD2 matching 7 bases. The CDR3 is 17 amino acids. Germline lookup yields CDR1 MNHEY and CDR2 SVGEGT. Germline trimming cut 0 bases from V and 2 bases from J; bases unmatched to any gene: 10. The CDR3 here is CASSYSGGRGITYEQYF. The CDR3 nucleotides read TGTGCCAGCAGTTACTCTGGCGGGAGAGGCATCACCTACGAGCAGTACTTC.

This clone was recorded a few times. V gene TRBV4-3 combines with J gene TRBJ2-3; 7 nucleotides match TRBD1. The germline V gene has CDR1 LGHNA and CDR2 YSLEER. V shed 3 bases, J shed 6 bases, and the junction held 12 bases outside the gene matches. The CDR3 sequence is 16 residues long. The CDR3: CASSQDPQGVRDTQYF. In DNA form, the CDR3 reads TGCGCCAGCAGCCAGGACCCTCAGGGGGTAAGGGATACGCAGTATTTT.

V is TRBV5-4 and J is TRBJ2-7; 7 bases align to TRBD2. V was clipped by 3 bases and J by 2 bases; unmatched bases: 8. This CDR3 comprises 15 residues. The germline gives CDR1 SGHNT, CDR2 YYREEE (reference sequence). The CDR3 sequence: CASSWGGPQPYEQYF. The CDR3 nucleotides read TGTGCCAGCAGCTGGGGGGGACCCCAGCCCTACGAGCAGTACTTC.

The V call is TRBV7-2, the J call TRBJ2-7, with TRBD1 identical over 7 bases. The CDR3 is 15 amino acids. V trimming: 6 bases; J trimming: 1 base; junction bases outside the gene matches: 9. Germline-derived CDR1 and CDR2 are SGHTA and FQGNSA. CDR3 coding DNA: TGTGCCAGCAGTTACGGGACAGCTTCATCCTACGAGCAGTACTTC. Translating gives CASSYGTASSYEQYF.

The count of this clone is one. This chain uses TRBV7-2 with TRBJ1-1; the D gene is possibly TRBD1 (6 bases). V lost 1 base and J 2 bases, leaving 11 bases between the germline ends. Germline V gene data show CDR1 as SGHTA and CDR2 as FQGNSA. This CDR3 region has 15 residues. DNA of the CDR3: TGTGCCAGCAGCTTAGGTGGCAGGGGTAACACTGAAGCTTTCTTT. It encodes CASSLGGRGNTEAFF.

The genes are TRBV5-1 and TRBJ2-5; D perhaps matches TRBD2 (6 bases). Trimming pared 4 bases from V and 5 bases from J, leaving 15 bases between. There are 14 residues in the CDR3. Per germline, CDR1 SGHRS and CDR2 YFSETQ. The CDR3 bases are TGCGCCAGCAGCACGACTACTAGCAGGGAGACCCAGTACTTC. This codes for CASSTTTSRETQYF.

This chain links TRBV5-1 with TRBJ1-1, with TRBD1 as a possible D gene (6 bases). Germline V gene lookup returns CDR1 SGHRS and CDR2 YFSETQ. V was clipped by 0 bases and J by 1 base, with 13 bases between them. This CDR3 contains 16 residues. CDR3 bases: TGCGCCAGCAGCTTGGAGGGTACGGACAGGAACACTGAAGCTTTCTTT. Residues: CASSLEGTDRNTEAFF.

This rearrangement joins TRBV3-1 (or the pseudogene TRBV3-2) to TRBJ2-2; 7 nucleotides align to TRBD2. V lost 6 bases, J lost 3 bases, and 7 bases stayed unmatched. The germline gives CDR1 LGHDT, CDR2 YNNKEL (reference sequence). The CDR3 extends over 15 amino acids. CDR3 in DNA: TGTGCCAGCAGATCAGAGCGGGGACACACCGGGGAGCTGTTTTTT. Encoded protein: CASRSERGHTGELFF.

A few counts support this clone. The V gene is TRBV7-2, the J gene TRBJ2-3; D gene unclear. V lost 0 bases and J 3 bases, leaving 13 bases between the germline ends. Germline CDR1 is SGHTA and CDR2 is FQGNSA. The CDR3 spans 16 residues. The chain's CDR3 is CASSLAVSRNTDTQYF. The CDR3 nucleotides are TGTGCCAGCAGCTTAGCGGTCAGTCGTAATACAGATACGCAGTATTTT.

The chain carries TRBV7-8 and TRBJ1-6; the D is unclear. Germline CDR1 and CDR2: SGHVS and FQNEAQ. This CDR3 is built from 12 residues. V gave up 5 bases and J gave up 10 bases, with 9 bases separating them. CDR3 nucleotides: TGTGCCAGCAGCCACGGGAACTCACCCCTCCACTTT. Its protein is CASSHGNSPLHF.

This chain joins TRBV27 and TRBJ2-3; the match to TRBD1 covers 7 bases. The V and J ends lost 2 bases and 6 bases, in that order; junction bases with no gene match: 5. Germline CDR1 reads MNHEY; CDR2 reads SMNVEV (reference sequence). The length of the CDR3 is 14 residues. The CDR3 coding sequence is TGTGCCAGCAGTTTAAAAGGGGGCAGTGATACGCAGTATTTT. This encodes CASSLKGGSDTQYF.

This clone was counted a single time. The chain combines TRBV29-1 with TRBJ1-1, with 8 bases fitting TRBD1. This CDR3 has 13 residues. Germline V gives CDR1 SQVTM, CDR2 ANQGSEA. Losses at the gene ends were 7 bases for V and 3 bases for J; bases not matched to a gene: 7. The CDR3 is CSANTGGDTEAFF. For the CDR3, the DNA is TGCAGCGCAAATACAGGGGGTGACACTGAAGCTTTCTTT.

V and J are TRBV4-3 and TRBJ1-2, with D unresolved. Trimming took 0 bases from V and 5 from J, leaving 10 bases between them. There are 14 residues in the CDR3. Germline V gene data show CDR1 as LGHNA and CDR2 as YSLEER. DNA for the CDR3: TGCGCCAGCAGCCAAGAACCCGGTGCGTATGGCTACACCTTC. This codes for CASSQEPGAYGYTF.

V and J are TRBV29-1 and TRBJ1-2, with a tentative D call TRBD1 (6 bases). The V and J ends lost 3 bases and 8 bases respectively, with 10 bases between them. The CDR3 contains 11 residues. The germline V gene encodes CDR1 SQVTM and CDR2 ANQGSEA. CDR3 region: CSVDGGRGYTF. The CDR3 DNA follows: TGCAGCGTTGATGGGGGCCGGGGCTACACCTTC.

This clone was observed once. V and J are TRBV12-5 and TRBJ1-1, with D hard to call. The CDR3 contains 12 residues. Looked up from germline, CDR1 is LGHNT and CDR2 is FRNRAP. Trimming cost V 2 bases and J 8 bases, with 9 bases left between them. The CDR3 DNA is TGTGCTAGTGGTTTGAGTGAACAAGAAGCTTTCTTT. Translated, it gives CASGLSEQEAFF.

The chain uses TRBV14 and TRBJ2-1; 7 bases line up with TRBD2. The germline V gene has CDR1 SGHDN and CDR2 FVKESK. With 3 bases clipped from V and 7 bases from J, the junction kept 9 bases outside the gene matches. This CDR3 has 15 residues. This CDR3 reads CASSQVMGLQNEQFF. CDR3 bases: TGTGCCAGCAGCCAGGTGATGGGACTACAAAATGAGCAGTTCTTC.

This chain connects TRBV11-3 to TRBJ1-5; possibly TRBD1 for D (6 bases). Trimming took off 5 bases at V and 0 bases at J, with 26 bases between the two ends. The germline V gene encodes CDR1 SGHNT and CDR2 YENEEA. CDR3 length: 20 residues. CDR3 bases: TGTGCCAGCAGCAAGCTCCCGGGACACCGGATCTGTTATAGCAATCAGCCCCAGCATTTT. It is translated as CASSKLPGHRICYSNQPQHF.

The CDR3 DNA reads as TGTGCCACCAGCAGAGATCGACTAGCGGGAGTCCAGTTCTTC. This gives the protein CATSRDRLAGVQFF. V and J are TRBV15 and TRBJ2-1, with 12 bases that match TRBD2. Germline CDR1 and CDR2: LNHNV and YYDKDF (reference sequence). This CDR3 is 14 amino acids long. Unmatched junction bases numbered 4, after V lost 0 bases and J lost 13 bases.

The rearrangement links TRBV5-1 to TRBJ1-6, with 7 bases identical to TRBD1. The germline gives CDR1 SGHRS, CDR2 YFSETQ. There are 15 residues in the CDR3. Trimming cost V 0 bases and J 10 bases; bases outside gene matches: 7. In nucleotides, the CDR3 is TGCGCCAGCAGCTTGGAGGGACAGACCGGATCACCCCTCCACTTT. It is translated as CASSLEGQTGSPLHF.

The chain combines TRBV29-1 with TRBJ2-1; TRBD2 is a possible D gene (6 bases). V dropped 4 bases and J dropped 0 bases, with 10 bases sitting between them. This CDR3 is 14 amino acids long. Germline V gene data show CDR1 as SQVTM and CDR2 as ANQGSEA. The CDR3 DNA follows: TGCAGCGTTGGGGGAGCGGGCTCCTACAATGAGCAGTTCTTC. This gives the protein CSVGGAGSYNEQFF.

J is TRBJ2-4 and V is TRBV25-1; the match to TRBD1 covers 7 bases. V shed 2 bases, J shed 9 bases, and the junction held 7 bases outside the gene matches. The length of the CDR3 is 14 residues. CDR1 and CDR2 from the germline V gene are MGHDK and SYGVNS. The CDR3 loop is CASSEGTVEPIQYF. The CDR3 DNA reads TGTGCCAGCAGTGAAGGGACAGTAGAACCCATTCAGTACTTC.